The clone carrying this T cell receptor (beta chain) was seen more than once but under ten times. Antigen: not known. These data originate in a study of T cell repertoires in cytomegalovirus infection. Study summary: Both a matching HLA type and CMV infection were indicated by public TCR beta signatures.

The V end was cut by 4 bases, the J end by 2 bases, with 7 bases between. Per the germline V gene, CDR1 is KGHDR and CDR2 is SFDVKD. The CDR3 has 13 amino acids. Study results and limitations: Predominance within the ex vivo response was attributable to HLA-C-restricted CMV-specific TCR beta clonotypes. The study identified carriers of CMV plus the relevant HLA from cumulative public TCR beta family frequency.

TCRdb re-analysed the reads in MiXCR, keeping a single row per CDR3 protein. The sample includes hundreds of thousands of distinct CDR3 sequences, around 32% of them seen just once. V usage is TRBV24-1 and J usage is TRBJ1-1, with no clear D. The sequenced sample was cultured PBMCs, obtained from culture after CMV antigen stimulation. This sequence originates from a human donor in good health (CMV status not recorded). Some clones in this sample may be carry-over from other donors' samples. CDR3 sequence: CATSERTNTEAFF. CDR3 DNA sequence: TGTGCCACCAGTGAACGGACCAACACTGAAGCTTTCTTT.